These 16 T cell receptor beta chains came from one sample sequenced in a study of cytomegalovirus exposure and HLA in healthy donors. Primers: 60 Vbeta forward and 13 Jbeta reverse. The protocol was immunoSEQ multiplex PCR, while the TCRdb copy is restricted to in-frame clones and leaves out a portion. The table includes hundreds of thousands of clones, under 70% detected once. The sequenced sample was PBMCs. All receptors derive from a middle-aged man in good health and CMV-seropositive.

The genes are TRBV14 and TRBJ2-7; tentatively, D is TRBD2 (6 bases). The CDR3 has 14 residues. Germline-derived CDR1 and CDR2 are SGHDN and FVKESK. Trimming shortened V by 0 bases and J by 6 bases, and 12 bases separated the two germline ends. The CDR3 reads CASSQDLGGSEQYF. DNA for the CDR3: TGTGCCAGCAGCCAAGATCTGGGGGGAAGCGAGCAGTACTTC.

CDR3 amino acids: CASSLSNVRGRREKLFF. The CDR3 DNA sequence: TGTGCCAGCAGTTTATCTAATGTCAGGGGGCGTCGTGAAAAACTGTTTTTT. The chain links TRBV27 to TRBJ1-4; 8 nucleotides line up with TRBD1. The CDR3 is 17 residues long. Unmatched junction bases numbered 10, after V lost 0 bases and J lost 7 bases. The germline V gene encodes CDR1 MNHEY and CDR2 SMNVEV (reference sequence).

The J gene is TRBJ2-1, the V gene TRBV4-1, with TRBD2 matching 9 bases. The CDR3 totals 17 residues. V lost 0 bases to trimming and J lost 7 bases; unmatched junction nucleotides: 10. Germline assignment: CDR1 MGHRA and CDR2 YSYEKL. CDR3 residues: CASSQDPSRGGRNEQFF. CDR3 bases: TGCGCCAGCAGCCAAGACCCCTCGCGGGGGGGCCGAAATGAGCAGTTCTTC.

This clone has more than one count but fewer than ten. The V gene is TRBV27, the J gene TRBJ2-7, with D possibly TRBD1 on 6 matching bases. The V gene's germline CDR1 is MNHEY and CDR2 SMNVEV (reference sequence). The CDR3 totals 15 residues. V lost 7 bases and J lost 2, with 18 bases in between. Written as DNA, the CDR3 is TGTGCCAGCAAGCTGGAGCCAGGGGAGACCTACGAGCAGTACTTC. Translated: CASKLEPGETYEQYF.

Only a few counts were recorded for this clone. This chain uses TRBV27 with TRBJ2-7, with 9 bases lining up with TRBD1. This CDR3 spans 16 amino acids. From germline, CDR1 is MNHEY and CDR2 SMNVEV (reference sequence). V trimming: 4 bases; J trimming: 5 bases; junction bases outside the gene matches: 12. CDR3 protein: CASSSPTGTGMDEQYF. CDR3 DNA sequence: TGTGCCAGCAGTTCTCCTACCGGGACAGGGATGGACGAGCAGTACTTC.

The chain recombines TRBV18 with TRBJ1-4; maybe TRBD1 (5 bases). Germline values: CDR1 KGHSH, CDR2 LQKENI. V gave up 6 bases and J gave up 0 bases, with 8 bases separating them. The CDR3 consists of 14 residues. CDR3 protein: CASSQGPTNEKLFF. CDR3 nucleotides: TGTGCCAGCTCCCAGGGTCCAACTAATGAAAAACTGTTTTTT.

J is TRBJ1-1 and V is TRBV5-1; TRBD1 aligns across 8 bases. This CDR3 spans 14 amino acids. Trimming removed 4 bases from V and 10 bases from J; junction bases left unmatched: 12. Germline lookup yields CDR1 SGHRS and CDR2 YFSETQ. The CDR3 is CASSPDRVVVGAFF. The CDR3 DNA is TGCGCCAGCAGCCCGGACAGGGTTGTTGTGGGAGCTTTCTTT.

This clone was observed a few times. V usage is TRBV2 and J usage is TRBJ1-2, with D maybe TRBD1 (6 bases). Germline values: CDR1 SNHLY, CDR2 FYNNEI. V shed 3 bases and J shed 3 bases, with 11 bases lying between them. The CDR3 extends over 14 amino acids. The CDR3 sequence: CASSDRGKHYGYTF. CDR3 DNA sequence: TGTGCCAGCAGTGATAGGGGGAAACACTATGGCTACACCTTC.

In its sample, this clone was seen a few times. CDR3 protein: CSAGQGGDYGYTF. The CDR3 nucleotides are TGCAGCGCCGGACAGGGAGGTGACTATGGCTACACCTTC. The J gene is TRBJ1-2, the V gene TRBV29-1; 8 positions agree with TRBD1. This CDR3 spans 13 amino acids. Per germline, CDR1 SQVTM and CDR2 ANQGSEA. With 7 bases clipped from V and 3 bases from J, the junction kept 7 bases outside the gene matches. Combining the CDR3 with reference TRBV29-1 and TRBJ1-2 gives the whole variable domain SAVISQKPSRDICQRGTSLTIQCQVDSQVTMMFWYRQQPGQSLTLIATANQGSEATYESGFVIDKFPISRPNLTFSTLTVSNMSPEDSSIYLCSAGQGGDYGYTFGSGTRLTVV.

The chain employs TRBV6-5 and TRBJ1-1; D remains unclear. Trimming took off 7 bases at V and 4 bases at J, with 13 bases between the two ends. The CDR3 covers 13 residues. Germline-derived CDR1 and CDR2 are MNHEY and SVGAGI. This CDR3 is CASTRTPGTEAFF. The CDR3 nucleotides are TGTGCCAGCACCCGAACCCCCGGCACTGAAGCTTTCTTT.

This clone was seen just once. J is TRBJ2-3 and V is TRBV9, with 8 bases lining up with TRBD2. V lost 0 bases to trimming and J lost 6 bases; unmatched junction nucleotides: 9. CDR3 size: 16 residues. Germline V gives CDR1 SGDLS, CDR2 YYNGEE. The CDR3 DNA follows: TGTGCCAGCAGCGTAGAAAACCGCGGGGGGATCGATACGCAGTATTTT. Amino acid sequence: CASSVENRGGIDTQYF.

Only a few counts were recorded for this clone. The chain employs TRBV6-1 and TRBJ2-7; tentatively, D is TRBD1 (6 bases). Looked up from germline, CDR1 is MNHNS and CDR2 is SASEGT. The CDR3 runs to 14 residues. V dropped 4 bases and J dropped 0 bases, with 10 bases sitting between them. DNA for the CDR3: TGTGCCAGCAGTGTCCTGGACAGCTCCTACGAGCAGTACTTC. It translates to CASSVLDSSYEQYF.

The chain carries TRBV7-9 and TRBJ1-1; D is perhaps TRBD1 (5 bases). Germline V gene lookup returns CDR1 SEHNR and CDR2 FQNEAQ (reference sequence). The CDR3 is 13 residues long. The ends were cut back, 3 bases at V and 6 bases at J, with 11 bases in the middle. DNA for the CDR3: TGTGCCAGCAGCTTTTCAGGGCAGGCTGAAGCTTTCTTT. Translating it yields CASSFSGQAEAFF.

This chain uses TRBV15 with TRBJ2-3, with D unresolved. The CDR3 extends over 13 amino acids. CDR1 and CDR2 (germline): LNHNV, YYDKDF (reference sequence). V shed 2 bases and J shed 5 bases, with 8 bases lying between them. The CDR3 protein is CATSRLRVDTQYF. The CDR3 nucleotides read TGTGCCACCAGCAGATTGCGTGTAGATACGCAGTATTTT.

This chain links TRBV5-6 with TRBJ1-1; the D is unclear. This CDR3 is built from 12 residues. Germline CDR1 is SGHDT and CDR2 is YYEEEE. Trimming took 0 bases from V and 8 from J, leaving 8 bases between them. The CDR3 DNA is TGTGCCAGCAGCTTGGGAGGGCAGGAAGCTTTCTTT. Encoded protein: CASSLGGQEAFF.

The V and J genes are TRBV6-1 and TRBJ2-3; a possible D gene is TRBD1 (6 bases). Germline loops: CDR1 MNHNS, CDR2 SASEGT. The CDR3 spans 12 residues. The V end was cut by 4 bases, the J end by 5 bases, with 7 bases between. The CDR3 region is CASSVQGDTQYF. The CDR3 coding sequence is TGTGCCAGCAGTGTACAGGGAGATACGCAGTATTTT.